One sample yielded the 6 T cell receptor beta chains listed below, sequenced in a study of T cells in Graves' hyperthyroidism and ophthalmopathy. RNA transcripts yielded amplified TCR beta CDR3 regions. The TCR CDR3 was amplified in a first-round RT-PCR using the HTBI primer set. TCRdb ran MiXCR on the multiplex PCR reads and lists one entry per CDR3 protein. The table lists hundreds of thousands of distinct CDR3 sequences, approximately 14% of them singletons. Specimen: blood. The receptors originated from a woman in her sixties with Graves' ophthalmopathy.

The chain combines TRBV30 with TRBJ2-1; 8 bases agree with TRBD1. The ends lost 4 bases at V and 6 bases at J; junction bases unmatched: 14. Per the germline V gene, CDR1 is GTSNPN and CDR2 is SVGIG (reference sequence). This CDR3 comprises 16 residues. The CDR3 DNA is TGTGCCTGGACCTGGGCCGGACAGGGAATTTTCAATGAGCAGTTCTTC. This codes for CAWTWAGQGIFNEQFF.

The table lists this clonotype with many counts. This rearrangement joins TRBV2 to TRBJ1-5; D perhaps matches TRBD1 (5 bases). The CDR3 is 14 residues long. The V end was cut by 5 bases, the J end by 4 bases, with 12 bases between. CDR1 and CDR2 from the germline V gene are SNHLY and FYNNEI. Here the CDR3 DNA reads TGTGCCAGCAGTAAGGCCACAGGTAATCAGCCCCAGCATTTT. Amino acid sequence: CASSKATGNQPQHF.

A few counts support this clonotype. This chain links TRBV7-6 with TRBJ2-7; D not resolved. Looked up from germline, CDR1 is SGHVS and CDR2 is FNYEAQ. V dropped 6 bases and J dropped 1 base, with 13 bases sitting between them. The CDR3 runs 14 residues. The CDR3 region has the DNA TGTGCCAGCAGTTCTACTATTTCGTCCTACGAGCAGTACTTC. Encoded protein: CASSSTISSYEQYF.

The chain has TRBV7-3 and TRBJ2-7, with D tentatively TRBD1 (8 bases). V lost 7 bases and J 6 bases, leaving 19 bases between the germline ends. The V gene's germline CDR1 is SGHTA and CDR2 FQGTGA. This CDR3 region has 14 residues. The DNA of the CDR3 is TGTGCCAGCATCCCGGGGGGCAGGGGGCGCGAGCAGTACTTC. It translates to CASIPGGRGREQYF. Combining the CDR3 with reference TRBV7-3 and TRBJ2-7 gives the whole variable domain GAGVSQTPSNKVTEKGKYVELRCDPISGHTALYWYRQSLGQGPEFLIYFQGTGAADDSGLPNDRFFAVRPEGSVSTLKIQRTERGDSAVYLCASIPGGRGREQYFGPGTRLTVT.

This clonotype was detected only a few times. The chain recombines TRBV10-1 with TRBJ2-1; 9 nucleotides line up with TRBD2. The V and J ends lost 4 bases and 9 bases, in that order; junction bases with no gene match: 4. Germline CDR1 and CDR2: WNHNN and SYGVQD (reference sequence). The CDR3 is 13 amino acids. The DNA for the CDR3 is TGCGCCAGCAGTGGGCTAGCGGGAAGTGAGCAGTTCTTC. The encoded protein is CASSGLAGSEQFF.

V is TRBV12-3 or TRBV12-4 and J is TRBJ1-4; TRBD1 matches at 12 bases. The CDR3 sequence is 15 residues long. Germline trimming cut 5 bases from V and 7 bases from J; bases unmatched to any gene: 5. CDR3 sequence: CASSPSGQGAEKLFF. The CDR3 region has the DNA TGTGCCAGCAGTCCCTCGGGACAGGGGGCTGAAAAACTGTTTTTT.